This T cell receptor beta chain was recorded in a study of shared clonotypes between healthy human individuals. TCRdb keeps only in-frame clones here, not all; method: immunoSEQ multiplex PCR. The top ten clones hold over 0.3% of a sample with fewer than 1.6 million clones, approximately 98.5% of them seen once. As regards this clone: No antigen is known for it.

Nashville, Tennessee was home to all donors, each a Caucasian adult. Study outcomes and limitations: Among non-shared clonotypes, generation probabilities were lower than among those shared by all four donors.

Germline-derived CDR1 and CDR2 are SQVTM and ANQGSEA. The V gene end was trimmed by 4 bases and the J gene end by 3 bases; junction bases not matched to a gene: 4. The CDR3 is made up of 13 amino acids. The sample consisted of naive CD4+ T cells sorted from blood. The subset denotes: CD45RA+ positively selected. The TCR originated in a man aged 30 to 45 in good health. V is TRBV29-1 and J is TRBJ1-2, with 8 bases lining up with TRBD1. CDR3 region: CSVVDRGHYGYTF. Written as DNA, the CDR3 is TGCAGCGTTGTCGACAGGGGCCACTATGGCTACACCTTC.